The rows below give T cell receptor beta chains drawn from one sample of a study of T cell responses to AZD1222 COVID-19 vaccine. Sequencing was performed with immunoSEQ multiplex PCR; in TCRdb, only in-frame clones are kept and a portion is missing. The repertoire holds about 150,000 clones, around 90% seen once, with 2.5% to 3.5% in the top ten. This material consisted of peripheral blood, taken 28 days after the second AZD1222 dose. The receptors shown here come from an adult who received the AZD1222 COVID-19 vaccine. Both conserved end residues are trimmed from each CDR3. The order of the fields is CDR3 length, V gene, CDR3 protein.

12 | TRBV7-2 | ASSLNSMTYEQY
13 | TRBV6-5 | ASSYGTGTLNEQF
12 | TRBV5-1 | ASSLGADSYEQY
10 | TRBV7-2 | ASSLGVTEAF
12 | TRBV7-9 | ASSLGGLTGGYT
10 | TRBV4-3 | ASSQPGSEAF
13 | TRBV28 | ASSLNSAGSYEQY
11 | TRBV19 | ASNHKNNSPLH
11 | TRBV2 | ASNGGMGQPQH
13 | TRBV6-2/TRBV6-3 | ASSYEGESTGELF
19 | TRBV4-1 | ASSQRAPDRDFSFSSYEQY
11 | TRBV7-2 | ASSLSPEGKLF